This entry is about one T cell receptor beta chain. As yet, its antigen is unknown. These data are taken from a study of shared clonotypes between healthy human individuals. Study results and caveats: Inspection by rarefaction showed sorted-subset sequencing to be incomplete despite large depth. Some naive CD4 clonotypes, roughly 4.5%, turned up in common across several donors.

Every contributor of samples was a Caucasian grown-up residing in Nashville, Tennessee. Germline assignment: CDR1 KGHSH and CDR2 LQKENI. CDR3 size: 15 residues. V gave up 3 bases and J gave up 2 bases; unmatched junction bases: 7. The study ran the assay at deep level. Using immunoSEQ multiplex PCR, the repertoire was profiled, and TCRdb retains in-frame clones only, with some absent. The data show approximately 2.1 million clones, with over 90% seen just once and approximately 0.4% held by the top ten. The chain links TRBV18 to TRBJ2-7; 7 nucleotides line up with TRBD1. This TCR was recovered from a man younger than 35 in good health. Some clones in this sample may be carry-over from other donors' samples. The sample was naive CD4+ T cells from PBMCs. Subset reported: CD45RA+ positively selected. The CDR3 sequence: CASSPGPGGTYEQYF. Written as DNA, the CDR3 is TGTGCCAGCTCACCGGGCCCAGGGGGAACCTACGAGCAGTACTTC.